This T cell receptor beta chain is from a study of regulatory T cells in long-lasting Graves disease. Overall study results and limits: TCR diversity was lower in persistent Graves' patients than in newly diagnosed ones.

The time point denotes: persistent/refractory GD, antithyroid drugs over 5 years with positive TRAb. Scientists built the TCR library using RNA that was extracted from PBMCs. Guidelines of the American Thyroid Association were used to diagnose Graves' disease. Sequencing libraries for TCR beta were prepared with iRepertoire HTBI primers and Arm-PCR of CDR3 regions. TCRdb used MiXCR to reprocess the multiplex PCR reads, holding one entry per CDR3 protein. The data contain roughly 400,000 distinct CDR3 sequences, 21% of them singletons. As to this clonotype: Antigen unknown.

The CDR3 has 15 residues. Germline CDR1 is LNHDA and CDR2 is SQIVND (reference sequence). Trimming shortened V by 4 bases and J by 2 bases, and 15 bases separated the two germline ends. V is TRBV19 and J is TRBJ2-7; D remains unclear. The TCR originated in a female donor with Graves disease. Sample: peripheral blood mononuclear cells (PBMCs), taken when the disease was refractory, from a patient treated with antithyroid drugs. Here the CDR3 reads CASSTKIGETYEQYF. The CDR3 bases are TGTGCCAGTAGTACCAAAATCGGCGAAACCTACGAGCAGTACTTC.